A selection of T cell receptor beta chains follows, all from one sample in a study of blood T cell repertoires in COVID-19. Here immunoSEQ multiplex PCR was the method, and the copy in TCRdb shows in-frame clones only, minus some. Of 65,000 or so clones in the sample, around four fifths were seen once. What was sequenced was peripheral blood. Source of these receptors: a man aged 25 to 45 with COVID-19, enrolled during active disease. Both conserved end residues are part of each CDR3. D genes are given only for firm matches. A row's size may be missing; if present it is once, few, many or a size class.

CDR3aa | CDR3nt | j_gene | d_gene | abundance | v_gene
CAWGYSNQPQHF | TGTGCCTGGGGGTATAGCAATCAGCCCCAGCATTTT | TRBJ1-5 | . | . | TRBV30
CASSISRDNYNTEAFF | TGTGCCAGTAGTATATCCAGGGACAATTACAACACTGAAGCTTTCTTT | TRBJ1-1 | . | . | TRBV19
CASTTSGNEQFF | TGTGCCAGTACTACTAGCGGGAATGAGCAGTTCTTC | TRBJ2-1 | TRBD2 | . | TRBV19
CASSSQRGRQETNYGYTF | TGTGCCAGCAGTTCCCAACGGGGCCGACAGGAAACAAACTATGGCTACACCTTC | TRBJ1-2 | . | . | TRBV28
CATSDWTGRENTGELFF | TGTGCCACCAGTGATTGGACAGGGAGGGAGAACACCGGGGAGCTGTTTTTT | TRBJ2-2 | . | . | TRBV24-1
CASSSDREGQPQHF | TGTGCCAGCAGCTCGGACAGGGAGGGTCAGCCCCAGCATTTT | TRBJ1-5 | TRBD1 | . | TRBV6-5
CASSHNLDRGVDGYTF | TGCGCCAGCAGCCACAACCTTGACAGGGGAGTTGATGGCTACACCTTC | TRBJ1-2 | TRBD1 | . | TRBV4-1
CASTLQGIQPQHF | TGTGCCAGCACCCTACAGGGGATTCAGCCCCAGCATTTT | TRBJ1-5 | TRBD1 | . | TRBV12-3/TRBV12-4
CASTSGSSDTQYF | TGTGCCAGCACTAGCGGGTCTTCGGATACGCAGTATTTT | TRBJ2-3 | TRBD2 | . | TRBV9
CASSLGGGEKLFF | TGTGCCAGCAGTCTAGGAGGGGGTGAAAAACTGTTTTTT | TRBJ1-4 | . | . | TRBV12-3/TRBV12-4
CAMGYAGTGTYEQYF | TGTGCCATGGGTTATGCCGGGACAGGGACCTACGAGCAGTACTTC | TRBJ2-7 | TRBD1 | once | TRBV10-3
CASSRRGEQYF | TGCGCCAGCAGCCGAAGGGGTGAGCAGTACTTC | TRBJ2-7 | . | few | TRBV4-1
CASSLTSGGANGYTF | TGTGCCAGCAGCCTGACCTCAGGGGGCGCGAATGGCTACACCTTC | TRBJ1-2 | TRBD1 | many | TRBV5-6
CASGWGRRNTEAFF | TGTGCCAGCGGGTGGGGGAGGAGGAACACTGAAGCTTTCTTT | TRBJ1-1 | . | . | TRBV21-1
CASSLAGNTEAFF | TGTGCCAGCAGTTTAGCCGGGAACACTGAAGCTTTCTTT | TRBJ1-1 | . | . | TRBV12-3/TRBV12-4
CASSPYNQGQSTYGYTF | TGTGCCAGCTCACCGTATAACCAGGGACAGTCAACCTATGGCTACACCTTC | TRBJ1-2 | TRBD1 | . | TRBV18
CATNNGQRYGYTF | TGTGCCACCAATAATGGACAGCGCTATGGCTACACCTTC | TRBJ1-2 | . | . | TRBV6-5
CASSQDKGVYNEQFF | TGCGCCAGCAGCCAAGATAAAGGGGTGTACAATGAGCAGTTCTTC | TRBJ2-1 | . | . | TRBV4-3
CSAGQGNTIYF | TGCAGTGCTGGACAGGGAAACACCATATATTTT | TRBJ1-3 | . | . | TRBV20-1
CASSSSRGGRSYNEQFF | TGTGCCAGCAGCTCATCACGGGGCGGGAGGAGCTACAATGAGCAGTTCTTC | TRBJ2-1 | TRBD2 | once | TRBV6-4
CASSAAGGGNQPQHF | TGTGCCAGCAGCGCCGCGGGGGGTGGCAATCAGCCCCAGCATTTT | TRBJ1-5 | . | . | TRBV9
CASSPSGTDIQETQYF | TGTGCCAGCAGTCCTTCCGGGACAGACATCCAAGAGACCCAGTACTTC | TRBJ2-5 | TRBD1 | . | TRBV6-4
CASTPGQGFINYGYTF | TGCGCCAGCACTCCGGGACAGGGTTTTATTAACTATGGCTACACCTTC | TRBJ1-2 | TRBD1 | . | TRBV5-1
CATRGGQPQHF | TGTGCCACCAGGGGGGGTCAGCCCCAGCATTTT | TRBJ1-5 | TRBD1 | . | TRBV28
CASSKSLREANTGELFF | TGCGCCAGCAGCAAGTCCCTCCGAGAGGCGAACACCGGGGAGCTGTTTTTT | TRBJ2-2 | . | . | TRBV4-1
CASSQLGLAGDNEQFF | TGCGCCAGCAGCCAACTGGGACTAGCGGGAGACAATGAGCAGTTCTTC | TRBJ2-1 | TRBD2 | . | TRBV4-1
CASSPGGYEQYF | TGTGCCAGCAGTCCAGGCGGGTACGAGCAGTACTTC | TRBJ2-7 | . | . | TRBV7-2
CASRRASGIQWEQFF | TGTGCCAGCAGGCGCGCTAGCGGGATTCAGTGGGAGCAGTTCTTC | TRBJ2-1 | TRBD2 | . | TRBV11-2
CASSLQGAGSTEAFF | TGTGCCAGCAGTTTGCAGGGGGCAGGCAGCACTGAAGCTTTCTTT | TRBJ1-1 | TRBD1 | . | TRBV28
CASTPRSYEQYF | TGTGCCAGTACCCCTAGGAGCTACGAGCAGTACTTC | TRBJ2-7 | . | . | TRBV19
CASSLGGGGYTF | TGTGCCAGCAGCCTAGGGGGAGGGGGCTACACCTTC | TRBJ1-2 | . | once | TRBV27
CAWRFDLAWESNYGYTF | TGTGCCTGGAGATTCGACTTAGCGTGGGAGTCTAACTATGGCTACACCTTC | TRBJ1-2 | . | . | TRBV30
CAWSGSGSSPFNEQFF | TGTGCCTGGAGTGGTAGCGGGAGTTCCCCCTTCAATGAGCAGTTCTTC | TRBJ2-1 | TRBD2 | . | TRBV30
CASRRTSGRGEQYF | TGTGCCAGCAGGAGGACTAGCGGGAGGGGCGAGCAGTACTTC | TRBJ2-7 | TRBD2 | . | TRBV2
CASSSGNYGYTF | TGTGCCAGCAGTTCAGGGAACTATGGCTACACCTTC | TRBJ1-2 | . | . | TRBV28
CASSPYRDSYEQYF | TGTGCCAGCAGCCCCTACCGGGACAGCTACGAGCAGTACTTC | TRBJ2-7 | TRBD1 | many | TRBV27
CSAQPSTEAFF | TGCAGCGCCCAGCCTAGCACTGAAGCTTTCTTT | TRBJ1-1 | . | . | TRBV29-1
CASSFTGTEAFF | TGTGCCAGCAGCTTCACAGGGACTGAAGCTTTCTTT | TRBJ1-1 | . | . | TRBV7-9
CASSPLRSRADTQYF | TGTGCCAGCAGCCCATTACGCTCCCGGGCAGATACGCAGTATTTT | TRBJ2-3 | . | . | TRBV7-2
CATSRGRGEYNEQFF | TGTGCCACCAGCAGAGGCAGGGGCGAGTACAATGAGCAGTTCTTC | TRBJ2-1 | . | . | TRBV15
CASRWTDPYGYTF | TGTGCCAGCAGGTGGACAGATCCTTATGGCTACACCTTC | TRBJ1-2 | . | . | TRBV2
CASSPRWLAGQDEQYF | TGTGCCAGCAGCCCTAGGTGGCTAGCGGGACAGGACGAGCAGTACTTC | TRBJ2-7 | . | . | TRBV7-9
CASSPRSGDNQPQHF | TGTGCCAGCAGTCCTAGGTCGGGGGACAATCAGCCCCAGCATTTT | TRBJ1-5 | . | . | TRBV28
CASSRANYEQYF | TGTGCCAGTAGTAGGGCCAACTACGAGCAGTACTTC | TRBJ2-7 | . | few | TRBV19
CATPLCTEAFF | TGTGCCACCCCCCTCTGTACTGAAGCTTTCTTT | TRBJ1-1 | . | . | TRBV6-5
CASSKGQGRYNEQFF | TGTGCCAGTAGTAAGGGACAGGGGCGATACAATGAGCAGTTCTTC | TRBJ2-1 | TRBD1 | . | TRBV19
CASSPATGGANYGYTF | TGTGCCAGCAGTCCAGCAACGGGGGGAGCTAACTATGGCTACACCTTC | TRBJ1-2 | . | . | TRBV6-4
CATSGSGGHLETQYF | TGTGCCACCAGCGGGTCCGGGGGGCACTTAGAGACCCAGTACTTC | TRBJ2-5 | . | . | TRBV15
CASSPDREKANYGYTF | TGTGCCAGCAGCCCGGACAGGGAAAAAGCTAACTATGGCTACACCTTC | TRBJ1-2 | TRBD1 | . | TRBV5-4
CASSERQTGTGGYTF | TGTGCCAGCAGTGAAAGGCAGACAGGCACTGGGGGCTACACCTTC | TRBJ1-2 | . | . | TRBV2
CASSLNQGFEKLFF | TGCGCCAGCAGCTTGAATCAGGGCTTCGAAAAACTGTTTTTT | TRBJ1-4 | . | . | TRBV5-1